This T cell receptor beta chain was observed in a study of siplizumab effects on memory and regulatory T cells. Overall study findings and caveats: Memory cells that were CD4+ and unstimulated gave rise to alloreactive sequences, which siplizumab significantly reduced. Roughly 75-97% of proliferating clones (CD4+ or CD8+) could not be assigned a naive or memory phenotype. The naive T cell population seemed more diverse than memory cells and seemed a major contributor to the alloresponse. The Treg-derived share of mappable alloreactive CD4+ clones averaged 68.8% with siplizumab and about 30% in controls.

A note on this clone: The antigen remains unidentified.

Some clones are missing from TCRdb's copy, which holds only in-frame ones; the method was immunoSEQ multiplex PCR. The sample has about 50,000 clones, approximately 93% seen once; the top ten hold 17%. V was pared by 2 bases and J by 8 bases, with 13 bases between. CDR3 length: 14 residues. CDR1 and CDR2 (germline): SGHTA, FQGTGA. Sample: CD8+ T cells sorted from blood. The chain links TRBV7-3 to TRBJ2-1; D tentatively fits TRBD1 or TRBD2 (5 bases each). The sequence came from a human donor in good health. CDR3 DNA: TGTGCCAGCAGCTTAGAGGGGAGTAGCGATGAGCAGTTCTTC. Translating gives CASSLEGSSDEQFF.